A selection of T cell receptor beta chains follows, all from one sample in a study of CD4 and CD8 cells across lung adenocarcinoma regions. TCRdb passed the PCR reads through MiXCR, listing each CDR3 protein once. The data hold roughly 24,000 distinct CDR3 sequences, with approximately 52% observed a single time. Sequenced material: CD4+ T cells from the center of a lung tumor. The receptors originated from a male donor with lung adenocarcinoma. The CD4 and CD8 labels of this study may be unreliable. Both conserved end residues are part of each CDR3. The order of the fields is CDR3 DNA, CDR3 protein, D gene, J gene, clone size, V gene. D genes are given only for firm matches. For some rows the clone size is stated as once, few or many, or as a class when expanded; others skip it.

cdr3_nt: TGTGCCAGCAGCGGGGGGCCAATGCTTGAGCCCCAGCATTTT
cdr3_aa: CASSGGPMLEPQHF
d_call: .
j_call: TRBJ1-5
clone_size: .
v_call: TRBV7-2

cdr3_nt: TGTGCCAGCAGTGAGACAGGCACCGGGGAGCTGTTTTTT
cdr3_aa: CASSETGTGELFF
d_call: .
j_call: TRBJ2-2
clone_size: medium-sized
v_call: TRBV6-1

cdr3_nt: TGTGCCTGGAGTGCACCAGGGAGGAGCACCGGGGAGCTGTTTTTT
cdr3_aa: CAWSAPGRSTGELFF
d_call: .
j_call: TRBJ2-2
clone_size: once
v_call: TRBV30

cdr3_nt: TGTGCCGGGAGCGGGGCGCCAGACCCAGATACGCAGTACTTC
cdr3_aa: CAGSGAPDPDTQYF
d_call: TRBD2
j_call: TRBJ2-7
clone_size: .
v_call: TRBV7-6

cdr3_nt: TGTGCCAGCAGACCTCTTAGCGGGAGTGGCGATGAGCAGTTCTTC
cdr3_aa: CASRPLSGSGDEQFF
d_call: TRBD2
j_call: TRBJ2-1
clone_size: .
v_call: TRBV12-3/TRBV12-4

cdr3_nt: TGTGCCAGCAGCTCGGGGGGACGAGCCAAAAACACTCAGTATTTC
cdr3_aa: CASSSGGRAKNTQYF
d_call: TRBD2
j_call: TRBJ2-4
clone_size: .
v_call: TRBV28

cdr3_nt: TGTGCCAGCAGCATCAGGACAGGGACTAATGAAAAACTGTTTTTT
cdr3_aa: CASSIRTGTNEKLFF
d_call: TRBD1
j_call: TRBJ1-4
clone_size: few
v_call: TRBV7-6

cdr3_nt: TGCGCCAGCAGTGAGACACGGGAGGCCTCCACAGATACGCAGTATTTT
cdr3_aa: CASSETREASTDTQYF
d_call: TRBD2
j_call: TRBJ2-3
clone_size: many
v_call: TRBV10-2

cdr3_nt: TGTGCCAGCAGTTACGGGGACGGAAGAAACACCATATATTTT
cdr3_aa: CASSYGDGRNTIYF
d_call: .
j_call: TRBJ1-3
clone_size: few
v_call: TRBV6-5

cdr3_nt: TGCGCCAGCGGCAAAGGGGTGAGACCCAAAAACACGCAGTACTTC
cdr3_aa: CASGKGVRPKNTQYF
d_call: .
j_call: TRBJ2-4
clone_size: .
v_call: TRBV10-2

cdr3_nt: TGTGCCAGCAGTCTCCAGGGGAAGAGCAATCAGCCCCTCCATTTT
cdr3_aa: CASSLQGKSNQPLHF
d_call: .
j_call: TRBJ1-5
clone_size: .
v_call: TRBV6-1

cdr3_nt: TGTGCCAGCGCCCAGGAGGGCGCCAACGTCCTGAACTTC
cdr3_aa: CASAQEGANVLNF
d_call: .
j_call: TRBJ2-6
clone_size: .
v_call: TRBV6-1

cdr3_nt: TGTGCCACGGGGGGGTGGGGCACAAATACTCAGTACTTC
cdr3_aa: CATGGWGTNTQYF
d_call: TRBD2
j_call: TRBJ2-4
clone_size: .
v_call: TRBV10-3

cdr3_nt: TGTGCCAGCAGTGCATGGACAGGGGGCAATCAGCCCCAGCATTTT
cdr3_aa: CASSAWTGGNQPQHF
d_call: TRBD1
j_call: TRBJ1-5
clone_size: .
v_call: TRBV12-3/TRBV12-4

cdr3_nt: TGTGCCAGCAGTGAAGGGAACAGCGGGGAGCAGTTCTTT
cdr3_aa: CASSEGNSGEQFF
d_call: TRBD2
j_call: TRBJ2-1
clone_size: .
v_call: TRBV6-1

cdr3_nt: TGTGCCAGCAGTTCGGGCCGACTAGCAGGCTACAATGAGCAGTTCTTC
cdr3_aa: CASSSGRLAGYNEQFF
d_call: TRBD2
j_call: TRBJ2-1
clone_size: many
v_call: TRBV27

cdr3_nt: TGTGCGGGGATGCGAGGGAAAAACACGCAGTATTTT
cdr3_aa: CAGMRGKNTQYF
d_call: .
j_call: TRBJ2-3
clone_size: .
v_call: TRBV27

cdr3_nt: TGTGCCAGCAGGGGCGGCGGAGCCAAAAACATGCAGTACTTT
cdr3_aa: CASRGGGAKNMQYF
d_call: .
j_call: TRBJ2-3
clone_size: .
v_call: TRBV12-3/TRBV12-4

cdr3_nt: TGCGCCAGCAGTCAGCGTGTGAGCACCGGTGCGCAGTATTTT
cdr3_aa: CASSQRVSTGAQYF
d_call: .
j_call: TRBJ2-3
clone_size: .
v_call: TRBV10-1

cdr3_nt: TGTGCCAGCAGTGAAGCCCAGACAGGGGGCCAAGAGACCCAGTACTTC
cdr3_aa: CASSEAQTGGQETQYF
d_call: TRBD1
j_call: TRBJ2-5
clone_size: .
v_call: TRBV6-1

cdr3_nt: TGTGCGAGCCTCGAGTCTGTTCACCAGGGGGCCCAGTACTTC
cdr3_aa: CASLESVHQGAQYF
d_call: TRBD1
j_call: TRBJ2-4
clone_size: .
v_call: TRBV6-1

cdr3_nt: TGTGCCCGCGGCCTCCAGGCTGTAAGCACAGATACGCTGTATTTT
cdr3_aa: CARGLQAVSTDTLYF
d_call: .
j_call: TRBJ2-3
clone_size: .
v_call: TRBV6-1

cdr3_nt: TGTGCCAGCAGTTCCTCAGCGGCAGGGACTAATGAAAAACTGTTTTTT
cdr3_aa: CASSSSAAGTNEKLFF
d_call: .
j_call: TRBJ1-4
clone_size: many
v_call: TRBV27

cdr3_nt: TGTGCCAGCAGTCGACAGGGGGCGGCGGAGCAGTACTTC
cdr3_aa: CASSRQGAAEQYF
d_call: TRBD1
j_call: TRBJ2-7
clone_size: once
v_call: TRBV6-1

cdr3_nt: TGTGCCATCAGTGTCCCAGATTCTGGCTACACCTTC
cdr3_aa: CAISVPDSGYTF
d_call: .
j_call: TRBJ1-2
clone_size: few
v_call: TRBV10-3

cdr3_nt: TGTGCCCGCAGCCTCCAGTCCGTGATTCCCGGGGCGCAGTTTTTT
cdr3_aa: CARSLQSVIPGAQFF
d_call: .
j_call: TRBJ2-3
clone_size: .
v_call: TRBV6-1

cdr3_nt: TGTGCCAGCAGCCCCCGGGAGGCCTACAATGAGCAGTTCTTC
cdr3_aa: CASSPREAYNEQFF
d_call: TRBD2
j_call: TRBJ2-1
clone_size: many
v_call: TRBV7-2

cdr3_nt: TGCGCCAGCAGCCAAGGTGGACTAGCGGGAGTAGGAACCGGGGAGCTGTTTTTT
cdr3_aa: CASSQGGLAGVGTGELFF
d_call: TRBD2
j_call: TRBJ2-2
clone_size: few
v_call: TRBV4-1

cdr3_nt: TGTGCCAGCAGGTCGGGTGCTGCCAAAGACACCCAGTACTTC
cdr3_aa: CASRSGAAKDTQYF
d_call: .
j_call: TRBJ2-4
clone_size: .
v_call: TRBV27

cdr3_nt: TGCAGTGCTAGAGGGGGTGGGACTAGCGGCGGGGGACCCTACGAGCAGTACTTC
cdr3_aa: CSARGGGTSGGGPYEQYF
d_call: TRBD2
j_call: TRBJ2-7
clone_size: .
v_call: TRBV20-1

cdr3_nt: TGTGCCAGCAGCGGGGGCCGTGGCCAAGAGACCCAGTATTTT
cdr3_aa: CASSGGRGQETQYF
d_call: .
j_call: TRBJ2-3
clone_size: .
v_call: TRBV6-1

cdr3_nt: TGTGCCAGCAGTTACTCTGAGGCCACAGAGGCGCAGTATTTT
cdr3_aa: CASSYSEATEAQYF
d_call: .
j_call: TRBJ2-3
clone_size: .
v_call: TRBV6-5

cdr3_nt: TGTGCCAGCAGCAGGGACTATAGATCCTACGAGCAGTACTTC
cdr3_aa: CASSRDYRSYEQYF
d_call: TRBD2
j_call: TRBJ2-7
clone_size: medium-sized
v_call: TRBV6-1

cdr3_nt: TGCGCCAGCAGCTCTCTTTTCCGAGGATCCTACAATGAGCAGTTCTTC
cdr3_aa: CASSSLFRGSYNEQFF
d_call: .
j_call: TRBJ2-1
clone_size: .
v_call: TRBV5-1

cdr3_nt: TGTGCCAGCAGCCCCGGGCAGAACTATGGCTACACCTTC
cdr3_aa: CASSPGQNYGYTF
d_call: .
j_call: TRBJ1-2
clone_size: many
v_call: TRBV7-6

cdr3_nt: TGTGCCAGCAGACGCGCGACAGGGGCACGGAACACTGAAGCTTTCTTT
cdr3_aa: CASRRATGARNTEAFF
d_call: TRBD1
j_call: TRBJ1-1
clone_size: many
v_call: TRBV6-5

cdr3_nt: TGTGCCAGGGGTAAGAGAGCCAAAGATACGCAGTATTTC
cdr3_aa: CARGKRAKDTQYF
d_call: .
j_call: TRBJ2-3
clone_size: .
v_call: TRBV25-1

cdr3_nt: TGTGCCTGGATGGGGGGGAGGGCCGGTGAAGATACGCAGTATTTT
cdr3_aa: CAWMGGRAGEDTQYF
d_call: TRBD2
j_call: TRBJ2-3
clone_size: .
v_call: TRBV30

cdr3_nt: TGTGCCATCAGTGACAGGGGGCGTGCTGGGTCCAACGTGCTGACTTTC
cdr3_aa: CAISDRGRAGSNVLTF
d_call: TRBD1
j_call: TRBJ2-6
clone_size: .
v_call: TRBV10-3

cdr3_nt: TGCAGTGCCTTGTCAGGCGGGAGGACCAAAAACATTCAGTACTTC
cdr3_aa: CSALSGGRTKNIQYF
d_call: TRBD2
j_call: TRBJ2-4
clone_size: few
v_call: TRBV20-1

cdr3_nt: TGTGCGAGCGGTCTTAGGGGCGGGGACCAAGATACCCAGTACTTC
cdr3_aa: CASGLRGGDQDTQYF
d_call: .
j_call: TRBJ2-5
clone_size: .
v_call: TRBV6-4

cdr3_nt: TGTGCCAGCAGTAGCGGGAGCTCCTACAATGAGCAGTTCTTC
cdr3_aa: CASSSGSSYNEQFF
d_call: TRBD2
j_call: TRBJ2-1
clone_size: .
v_call: TRBV6-1

cdr3_nt: TGTGCCAGCAGCCACGACAGGGGGAGAATCACAGATATGCAGTACTTC
cdr3_aa: CASSHDRGRITDMQYF
d_call: TRBD1
j_call: TRBJ2-4
clone_size: .
v_call: TRBV11-2

cdr3_nt: TGTGCCAGCAGTCTTCATCTAGCGGGAGAGACGCAGTACTTT
cdr3_aa: CASSLHLAGETQYF
d_call: TRBD2
j_call: TRBJ2-3
clone_size: .
v_call: TRBV27

cdr3_nt: TGTGCCAGCAGTTATGGGGATCCCTATGGCTACACCTTC
cdr3_aa: CASSYGDPYGYTF
d_call: .
j_call: TRBJ1-2
clone_size: .
v_call: TRBV6-5

cdr3_nt: TGTGCCAGCAGTCAAGGGGTCAGTGCCAAAAAGACCCAGTACTTC
cdr3_aa: CASSQGVSAKKTQYF
d_call: .
j_call: TRBJ2-5
clone_size: .
v_call: TRBV27

cdr3_nt: TGTGCCATCAGACAGGGTCTTTCCGGGGAGCTGTTTTTT
cdr3_aa: CAIRQGLSGELFF
d_call: TRBD1
j_call: TRBJ2-2
clone_size: .
v_call: TRBV12-3/TRBV12-4

cdr3_nt: TGCGCCAGCAGCTCTGGACTAGCGATCACCGGGGAGCTGTTTTTT
cdr3_aa: CASSSGLAITGELFF
d_call: TRBD2
j_call: TRBJ2-2
clone_size: .
v_call: TRBV5-1

cdr3_nt: TGTGCCAGCAGCCCAGGGATGGGGACGGGAACCTACGAGCAGTACTTC
cdr3_aa: CASSPGMGTGTYEQYF
d_call: .
j_call: TRBJ2-7
clone_size: medium-sized
v_call: TRBV6-1

cdr3_nt: TGTGCCAGCAGACTCCAGTCCGGAAGCACAGATACGCTGTTTTTT
cdr3_aa: CASRLQSGSTDTLFF
d_call: .
j_call: TRBJ2-2
clone_size: once
v_call: TRBV6-5

cdr3_nt: TGTGCCATGAGACTCCAGGCCGGGAGCACAGATAAGCTGTTTTTT
cdr3_aa: CAMRLQAGSTDKLFF
d_call: .
j_call: TRBJ2-2
clone_size: .
v_call: TRBV10-3

cdr3_nt: TGTGCCAGCAGTTCCGAGATCCAAGAGACCCAGTACTTC
cdr3_aa: CASSSEIQETQYF
d_call: .
j_call: TRBJ2-5
clone_size: .
v_call: TRBV6-5

cdr3_nt: TGTGCCAGCAGTCAAGGACTAGCGGGAGGAAATGAGCAGTTCTTC
cdr3_aa: CASSQGLAGGNEQFF
d_call: TRBD2
j_call: TRBJ2-1
clone_size: medium-sized
v_call: TRBV12-3/TRBV12-4

cdr3_nt: TGTGCCAGCAGCTTAGTCTCCACCGGACCCTCCAATGAGCAGTTCTTC
cdr3_aa: CASSLVSTGPSNEQFF
d_call: .
j_call: TRBJ2-1
clone_size: many
v_call: TRBV11-3

cdr3_nt: TGTGCCAGCAGCTTAGCTCTGCGGGGCGAGCAGTACTTC
cdr3_aa: CASSLALRGEQYF
d_call: .
j_call: TRBJ2-7
clone_size: .
v_call: TRBV7-6

cdr3_nt: TGTGCCAGCAGCACACTAGCGGGGTCCTACAATGAGCAGTTCTTC
cdr3_aa: CASSTLAGSYNEQFF
d_call: TRBD2
j_call: TRBJ2-1
clone_size: medium-sized
v_call: TRBV27

cdr3_nt: TGTGCCAGCAGTAAGGGGGCGATCTACAATGAGCAGTACTTC
cdr3_aa: CASSKGAIYNEQYF
d_call: TRBD1
j_call: TRBJ2-7
clone_size: few
v_call: TRBV6-1

cdr3_nt: TGTGCCAGCAGTTATTGGGTAGCGGGAGGGCCGGGCACCGAGACGCTGTTTTTT
cdr3_aa: CASSYWVAGGPGTETLFF
d_call: TRBD2
j_call: TRBJ2-2
clone_size: .
v_call: TRBV6-2/TRBV6-3

cdr3_nt: TGTGCCAGCAGCCCAACTTCGACCGGGACTAGCGCAAACAATGAGCAGTTCTTC
cdr3_aa: CASSPTSTGTSANNEQFF
d_call: TRBD2
j_call: TRBJ2-1
clone_size: many
v_call: TRBV6-1